Detailed here is one TCR beta chain. Its target is not known. V was cut by 4 bases and J by 8 bases, with 17 bases left in between. The germline V gene encodes CDR1 DFQATT and CDR2 SNEGSKA (reference sequence). The CDR3 contains 14 residues. This entry belongs to a study of blood T cells in healthy people across ages. Alongside a J-beta primer mix, a sample-barcoded 5' primer served in a second PCR lasting roughly 6 to 12 cycles. TCRdb re-called the 5' RACE reads with MiXCR, one entry per CDR3 protein. This repertoire shows 600,000 to 800,000 distinct CDR3 sequences, about 50% found once; its top ten account for about 13%. Study-level results: Because sorting was not performed, PBMCs prevented conclusive naive versus antigen-experienced comparison.

Sequencing input: blood. The chain employs TRBV20-1 and TRBJ1-4; D may be TRBD1 (6 bases). This receptor was identified in a woman of 80 years or more in good health. CDR3 nucleotide sequence: TGCAGTGCTATGGGGGCGGGTAGTGGAGAAAAACTGTTTTTT. As protein: CSAMGAGSGEKLFF.